Described below is a single T cell receptor beta chain sequence and its context. Its antigen is still unknown. Within one base of it there is no much larger clone, and no base qualities were kept. Library method: PCR. Instrument used: Illumina HiSeq 4000. High-throughput sequencing was used to profile the TCR beta-chain CDR3 region of every patient. The published analysis was carried out like this. The researchers built a classifier to tell apart papillary thyroid cancer patients with distant metastasis, based on CDR3 differences among clinicopathological groups. Repertoire diversity was assessed with the Shannon index, and tumor-blood repertoire similarity with the Morisita-Horn index. The public reads were reanalyzed by TCRdb: fastp trimming at Q25, MiXCR alignment, in-frame beta chains only. TCRdb, not the authors, supplied the V and J calls. The sample records around 50,000 clones, 25% to 35% of which are singletons. Around a sixth of the sample rests with the top ten.

The germline V gene (reference sequence) sets CDR1 to DFQATT and CDR2 to SNEGSKA. Including the terminal cysteine and phenylalanine, the CDR3 comprises 15 residues. This entry keeps only the CDR3 DNA: 45 bases, framed from base 1. V is reduced by 0 bases and J by 5 bases, leaving a spacing of 14 bases between them. The data were taken from a study of metastatic and nonmetastatic thyroid tumors (dated by TCRdb to the early 2020s). The study in broad terms: Repertoires from peripheral blood and from tumor or nodule tissue samples of malignant and benign thyroid patients were compared. The full study reports these points: In both blood and tumor samples, malignant tumors were reported to have significantly higher TCR beta diversity than benign nodules.

Before undergoing thyroid surgery, none of the patients had been given any kind of treatment. Using T-cell receptor beta sequencing, the researchers looked back retrospectively at clinical samples from patients, gathered between about 2012 and 2019. Sequenced material: blood. The sequence joins TRBV20-1 to TRBJ2-1, with a tentative D call of TRBD1 or TRBD2, each matching 5 bases. The clonotype was recovered from a female donor with papillary thyroid cancer or a benign thyroid nodule (not recorded which). Some clones in this sample may be carry-over from other donors' samples. The sequence in DNA is TGCAGTGCTAGAGATATCCGGGGCGCGGACAATGAGCAGTTCTTC. Its protein product is CSARDIRGADNEQFF.